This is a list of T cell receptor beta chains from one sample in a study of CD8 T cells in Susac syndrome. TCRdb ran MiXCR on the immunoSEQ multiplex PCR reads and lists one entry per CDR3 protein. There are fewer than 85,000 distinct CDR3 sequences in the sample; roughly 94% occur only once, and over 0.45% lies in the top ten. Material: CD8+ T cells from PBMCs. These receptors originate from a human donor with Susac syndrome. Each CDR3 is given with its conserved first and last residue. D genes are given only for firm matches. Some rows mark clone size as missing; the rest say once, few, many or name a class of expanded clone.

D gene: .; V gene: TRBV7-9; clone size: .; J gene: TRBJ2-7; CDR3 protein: CASSFRQHEQYF; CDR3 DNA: TGTGCCAGCAGCTTTCGGCAGCACGAGCAGTACTTC
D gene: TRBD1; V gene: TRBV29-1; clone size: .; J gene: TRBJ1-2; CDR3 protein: CSVVTGNGYTF; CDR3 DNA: TGCAGCGTTGTGACAGGGAACGGCTACACCTTC
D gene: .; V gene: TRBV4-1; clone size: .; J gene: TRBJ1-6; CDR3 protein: CASSQEGQGNSPLHF; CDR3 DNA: TGCGCCAGCAGCCAAGAAGGGCAGGGGAATTCACCCCTCCACTTT
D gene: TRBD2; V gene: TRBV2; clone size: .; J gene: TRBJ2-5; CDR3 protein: CASRALLAQETQYF; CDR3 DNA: TGTGCCAGCAGAGCCTTACTAGCGCAAGAGACCCAGTACTTC
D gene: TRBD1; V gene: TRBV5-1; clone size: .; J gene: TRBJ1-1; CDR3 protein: CASSSYRGRDTEAFF; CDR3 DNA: TGCGCCAGCAGCTCCTACAGGGGGCGAGACACTGAAGCTTTCTTT
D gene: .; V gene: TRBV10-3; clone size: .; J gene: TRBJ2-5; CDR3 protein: CAISELGQETQYF; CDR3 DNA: TGTGCCATCAGTGAGCTGGGCCAAGAGACCCAGTACTTC
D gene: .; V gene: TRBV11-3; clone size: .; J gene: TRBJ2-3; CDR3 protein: CASSSRLRDTQYF; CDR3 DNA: TGTGCCAGCAGTTCTCGCCTGAGGGATACGCAGTATTTT
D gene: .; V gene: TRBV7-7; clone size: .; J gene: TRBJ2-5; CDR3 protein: CASSSRDTQETQYF; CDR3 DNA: TGTGCCAGCAGCTCCCGGGACACCCAAGAGACCCAGTACTTC
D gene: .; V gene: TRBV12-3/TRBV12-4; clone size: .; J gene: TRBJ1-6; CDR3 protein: CASSPDRQNSPLHF; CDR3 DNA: TGTGCCAGCAGTCCCGACAGGCAAAATTCACCCCTCCACTTT
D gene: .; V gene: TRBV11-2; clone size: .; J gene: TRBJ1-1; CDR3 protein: CASSSNRALNTEAFF; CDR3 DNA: TGTGCCAGCAGCTCCAATCGGGCCCTCAACACTGAAGCTTTCTTT
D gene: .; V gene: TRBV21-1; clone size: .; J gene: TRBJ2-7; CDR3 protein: CASSKGNTSYEQYF; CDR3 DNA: TGTGCCAGCAGCAAAGGTAACACCTCCTACGAGCAGTACTTC
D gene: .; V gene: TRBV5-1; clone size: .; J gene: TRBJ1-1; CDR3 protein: CASSLAAGEAFF; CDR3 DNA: TGCGCCAGCAGCTTGGCGGCCGGGGAGGCTTTCTTT
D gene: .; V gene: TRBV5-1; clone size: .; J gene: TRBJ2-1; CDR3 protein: CASSYRDSSYNEQFF; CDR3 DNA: TGCGCCAGCAGCTACCGGGACTCCTCCTACAATGAGCAGTTCTTC
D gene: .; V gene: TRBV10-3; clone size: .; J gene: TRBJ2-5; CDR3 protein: CATRDGGASQETQYF; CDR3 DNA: TGTGCCACCCGTGATGGCGGGGCCAGCCAAGAGACCCAGTACTTC
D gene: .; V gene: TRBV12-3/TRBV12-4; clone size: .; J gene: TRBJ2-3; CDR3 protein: CASSGRGEDTQYF; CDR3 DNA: TGTGCCAGCAGTGGCAGGGGGGAAGATACGCAGTATTTT
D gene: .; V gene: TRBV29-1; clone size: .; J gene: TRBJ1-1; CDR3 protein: CSVPRGVTSEAFF; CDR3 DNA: TGCAGCGTCCCACGAGGGGTGACAAGTGAAGCTTTCTTT
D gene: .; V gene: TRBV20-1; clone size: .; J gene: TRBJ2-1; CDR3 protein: CSATGRPLGGSYNEQFF; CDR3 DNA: TGCAGTGCGACGGGCCGCCCCCTAGGAGGCTCCTACAATGAGCAGTTCTTC
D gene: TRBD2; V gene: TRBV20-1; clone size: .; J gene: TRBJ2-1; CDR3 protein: CSAMGGGSVQSSYNEQFF; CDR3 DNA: TGCAGTGCAATGGGCGGGGGGTCCGTTCAGAGCTCCTACAATGAGCAGTTCTTC
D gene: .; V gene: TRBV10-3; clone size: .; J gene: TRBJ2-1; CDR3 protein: CAISEVGYEQFF; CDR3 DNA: TGTGCCATCAGTGAAGTGGGGTATGAGCAGTTCTTC
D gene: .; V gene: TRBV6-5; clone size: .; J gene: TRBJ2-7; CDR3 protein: CASSYSGGLAYEQYF; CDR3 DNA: TGTGCCAGCAGTTACTCGGGCGGTCTTGCCTACGAGCAGTACTTC
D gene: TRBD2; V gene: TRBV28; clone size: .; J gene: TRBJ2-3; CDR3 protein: CASKTTSAGADTQYF; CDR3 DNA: TGTGCCAGCAAAACGACTAGCGCGGGCGCAGATACGCAGTATTTT
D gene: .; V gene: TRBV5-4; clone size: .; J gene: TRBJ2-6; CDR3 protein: CASSLGDKSYSGANVLTF; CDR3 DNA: TGTGCCAGCAGCTTGGGGGACAAGTCTTACTCTGGGGCCAACGTCCTGACTTTC
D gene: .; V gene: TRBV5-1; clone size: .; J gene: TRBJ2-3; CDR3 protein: CASSPLASHPDTQYF; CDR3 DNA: TGCGCCAGCAGCCCACTAGCATCGCACCCGGATACGCAGTATTTT
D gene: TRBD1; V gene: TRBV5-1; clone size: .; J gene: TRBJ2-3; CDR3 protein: CASSFRGQGFGDTQYF; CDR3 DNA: TGCGCCAGCAGCTTTAGGGGACAGGGATTTGGAGATACGCAGTATTTT
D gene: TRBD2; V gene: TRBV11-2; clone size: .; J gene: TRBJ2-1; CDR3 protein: CASNNPTSGYNEQFF; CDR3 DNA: TGTGCCAGCAACAACCCGACTAGCGGATACAATGAGCAGTTCTTC
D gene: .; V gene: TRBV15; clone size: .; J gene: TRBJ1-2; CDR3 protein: CATSRRGSYYGYTF; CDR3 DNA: TGTGCCACCAGCAGGAGGGGCAGCTACTATGGCTACACCTTC
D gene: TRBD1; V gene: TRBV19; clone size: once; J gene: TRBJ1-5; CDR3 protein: CASRTNRGANQPQHF; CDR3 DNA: TGTGCCAGTAGGACAAACAGGGGTGCAAATCAGCCCCAGCATTTT